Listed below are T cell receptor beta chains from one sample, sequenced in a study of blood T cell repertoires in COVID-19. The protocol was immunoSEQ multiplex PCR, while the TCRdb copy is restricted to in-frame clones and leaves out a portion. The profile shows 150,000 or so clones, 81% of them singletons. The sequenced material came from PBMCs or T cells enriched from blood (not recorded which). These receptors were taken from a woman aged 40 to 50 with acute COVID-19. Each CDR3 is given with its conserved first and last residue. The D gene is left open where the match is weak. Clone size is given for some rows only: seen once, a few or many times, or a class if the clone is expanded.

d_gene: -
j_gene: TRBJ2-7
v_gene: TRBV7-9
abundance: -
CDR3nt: TGTGCCAGCAGCCTATCGAGCGGCGAGCAGTACTTC
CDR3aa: CASSLSSGEQYF

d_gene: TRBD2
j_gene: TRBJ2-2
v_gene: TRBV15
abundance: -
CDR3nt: TGTGCCACCAGCGAAGACCTAGCGGGAGGGTCCGGGGAGCTGTTTTTT
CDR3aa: CATSEDLAGGSGELFF

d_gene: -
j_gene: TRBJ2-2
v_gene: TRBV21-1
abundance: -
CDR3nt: TGTGCCAGCAGCAAAGTAGACGACAGGAAGCCCGGGGAGCTGTTTTTT
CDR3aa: CASSKVDDRKPGELFF

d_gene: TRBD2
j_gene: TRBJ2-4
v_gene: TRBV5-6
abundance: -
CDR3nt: TGTGCCAGCAGCCTACCCGGGAGGGCCTCAAACATTCAGTACTTC
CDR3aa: CASSLPGRASNIQYF

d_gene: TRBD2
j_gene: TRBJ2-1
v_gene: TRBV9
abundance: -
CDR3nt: TGTGCCAGCAGCGGCTCTAGCGGGAGAACCAATGAGCAGTTCTTC
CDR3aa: CASSGSSGRTNEQFF

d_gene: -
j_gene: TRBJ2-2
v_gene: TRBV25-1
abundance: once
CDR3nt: TGTGCCAGCAGTGAGCCCACAGGGAGAGCGCGCGCCGGGGAGCTGTTTTTT
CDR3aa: CASSEPTGRARAGELFF

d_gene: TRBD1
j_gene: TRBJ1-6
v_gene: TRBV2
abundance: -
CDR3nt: TGTGCCAGCAGTCTCCGACAGGGGCGAGAATCACCCCTCCACTTT
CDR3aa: CASSLRQGRESPLHF

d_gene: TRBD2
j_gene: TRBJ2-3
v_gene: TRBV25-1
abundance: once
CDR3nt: TGTGCCAGCAGTGAATACCCCGGGACTAGCGGGAACACAGATACGCAGTATTTT
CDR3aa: CASSEYPGTSGNTDTQYF

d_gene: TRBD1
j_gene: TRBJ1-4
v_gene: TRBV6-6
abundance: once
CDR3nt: TGTGCCAGCAGTTTTCCGCCCGGACAGGGGCGCGAAAAACTGTTTTTT
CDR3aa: CASSFPPGQGREKLFF

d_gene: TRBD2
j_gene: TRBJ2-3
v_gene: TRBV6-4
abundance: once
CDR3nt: TGTGCCAGCAGTGTCACTAGCGGAAGCACAGATACGCAGTATTTT
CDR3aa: CASSVTSGSTDTQYF

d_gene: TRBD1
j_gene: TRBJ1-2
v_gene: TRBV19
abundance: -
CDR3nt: TGTGCCAGTAGTACCTTACAGGGGATTCATGGCTACACCTTC
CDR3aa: CASSTLQGIHGYTF

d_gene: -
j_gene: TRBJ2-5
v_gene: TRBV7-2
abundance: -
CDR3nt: TGTGCCAGCAGCTTAGGGAGGGGACAAGAGACCCAGTACTTC
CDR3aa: CASSLGRGQETQYF

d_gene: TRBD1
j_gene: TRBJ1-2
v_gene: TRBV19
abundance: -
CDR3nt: TGTGCCAGTAAGGGGGCAGAGAATATTTATGGCTACACCTTC
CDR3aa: CASKGAENIYGYTF

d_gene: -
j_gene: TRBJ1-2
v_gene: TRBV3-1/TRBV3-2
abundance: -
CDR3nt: TGTGCCAGCAGCCCCGATAAACAGAAGAGCTATGGCTACACCTTC
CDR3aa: CASSPDKQKSYGYTF

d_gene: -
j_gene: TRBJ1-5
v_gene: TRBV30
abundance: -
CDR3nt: TGTGCCTGGAGTGTATGGGGTCAGGGAGGCCAGCCCCAGCATTTT
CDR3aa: CAWSVWGQGGQPQHF

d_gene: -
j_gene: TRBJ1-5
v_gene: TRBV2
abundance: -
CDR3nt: TGTGCCAGCAGCGAGAGGTTTAGCAATCAGCCCCAGCATTTT
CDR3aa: CASSERFSNQPQHF

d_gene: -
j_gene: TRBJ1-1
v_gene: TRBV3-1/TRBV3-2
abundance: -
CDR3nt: TGTGCCACAACTCGACAACCGGGGACTGAAGCTTTCTTT
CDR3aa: CATTRQPGTEAFF

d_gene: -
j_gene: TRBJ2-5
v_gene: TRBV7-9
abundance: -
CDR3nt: TGTGCCAGCAGCACGAGGTTCGGCGGTCAAGAGACCCAGTACTTC
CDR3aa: CASSTRFGGQETQYF

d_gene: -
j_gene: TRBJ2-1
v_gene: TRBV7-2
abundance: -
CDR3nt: TGTGCCAGCAGCTTAGCCCACGGTAATGAGCAGTTCTTC
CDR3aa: CASSLAHGNEQFF

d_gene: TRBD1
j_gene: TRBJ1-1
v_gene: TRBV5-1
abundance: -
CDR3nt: TGCGCCAGCAGGACAGGGGGCACGGACACTGAAGCTTTCTTT
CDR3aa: CASRTGGTDTEAFF

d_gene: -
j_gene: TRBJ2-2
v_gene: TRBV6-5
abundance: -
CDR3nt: TGTGCCAGCAGATCCTTAGAGAACACCGGGGAGCTGTTTTTT
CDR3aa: CASRSLENTGELFF

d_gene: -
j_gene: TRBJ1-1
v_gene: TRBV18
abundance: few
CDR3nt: TGTGCCAGCGTGGGCCAGAGAAACACTGAAGCTTTCTTT
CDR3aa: CASVGQRNTEAFF

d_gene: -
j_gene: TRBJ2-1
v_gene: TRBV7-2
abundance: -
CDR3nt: TGTGCCAGCAGCTTAAGGCGGGAATTCCTCCATGAGCAGTTCTTC
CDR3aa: CASSLRREFLHEQFF

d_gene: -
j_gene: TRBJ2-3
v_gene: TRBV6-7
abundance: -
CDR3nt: TGTGCCAGCAGTAACGACAGCCTCACAGATACGCAGTATTTT
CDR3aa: CASSNDSLTDTQYF

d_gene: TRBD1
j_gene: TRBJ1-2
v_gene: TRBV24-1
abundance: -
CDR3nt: TGTGCCACCAGTGAGCCGGGACAGGGCGGTGGCTACACCTTC
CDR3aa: CATSEPGQGGGYTF

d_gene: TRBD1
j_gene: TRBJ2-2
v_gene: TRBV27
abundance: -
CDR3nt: TGTGCCAGCAAAACAGGGGGCTTCGAAACCGGGGAGCTGTTTTTT
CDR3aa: CASKTGGFETGELFF

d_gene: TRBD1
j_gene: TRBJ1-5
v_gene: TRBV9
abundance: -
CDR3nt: TGTGCCAGCAGCCCCAGGGGGGTAGATCAGCCCCAGCATTTT
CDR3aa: CASSPRGVDQPQHF

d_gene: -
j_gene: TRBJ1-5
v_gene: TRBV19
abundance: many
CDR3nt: TGTGCCAGTAGTATAGAGCCAGGGGATCAGCCCCAGCATTTT
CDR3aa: CASSIEPGDQPQHF

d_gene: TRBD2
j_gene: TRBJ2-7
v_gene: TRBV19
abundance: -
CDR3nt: TGTGCCAGCGCTTCCCCTTGGGCCACTAGCGGGACCGAGCAGTACTTC
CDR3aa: CASASPWATSGTEQYF

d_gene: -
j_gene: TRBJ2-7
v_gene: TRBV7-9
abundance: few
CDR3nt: TGTGCCAGCAGCTTAGAAACCGGCTCCTACGAGCAGTACTTC
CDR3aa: CASSLETGSYEQYF

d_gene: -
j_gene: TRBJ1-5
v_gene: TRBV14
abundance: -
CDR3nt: TGTGCCAGCAGCCAGGGGGCAGTGGGTCAGCCCCAGCATTTT
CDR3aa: CASSQGAVGQPQHF

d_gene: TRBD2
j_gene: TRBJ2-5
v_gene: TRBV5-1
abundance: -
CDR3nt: TGCGCCAGCAGCTTGGCAGGGACTAGCGGGACGGTTAGGAAGACCCAGTACTTC
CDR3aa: CASSLAGTSGTVRKTQYF

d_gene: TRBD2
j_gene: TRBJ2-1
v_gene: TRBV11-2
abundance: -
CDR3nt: TGTGCCAGCAGCCATGGACTAGCTAACGAGCAGTTCTTC
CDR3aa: CASSHGLANEQFF

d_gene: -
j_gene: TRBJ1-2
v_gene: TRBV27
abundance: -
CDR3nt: TGTGCCAGCAGTTTATCCGGGGGGACCCTTTATGGCTACACCTTC
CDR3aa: CASSLSGGTLYGYTF

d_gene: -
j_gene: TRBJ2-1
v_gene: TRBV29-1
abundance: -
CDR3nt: TGCAGCGCTTCACGACTCGGCAACGATGAGCAGTTCTTC
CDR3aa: CSASRLGNDEQFF

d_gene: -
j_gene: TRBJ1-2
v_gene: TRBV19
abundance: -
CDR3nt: TGTGCCAGTAAGGACAGAAACTATGGCTACACCTTC
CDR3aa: CASKDRNYGYTF

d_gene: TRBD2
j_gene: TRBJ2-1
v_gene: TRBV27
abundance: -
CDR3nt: TGTGCCAGCCTAGGTGGGGGACTAGCGGGAGTAGGTGAGCAGTTCTTC
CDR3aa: CASLGGGLAGVGEQFF

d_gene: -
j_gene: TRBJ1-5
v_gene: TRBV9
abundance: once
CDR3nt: TGTGCCAGCAGCGTAGAGGACTCTCGAAATAGCAATCAGCCCCAGCATTTT
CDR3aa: CASSVEDSRNSNQPQHF

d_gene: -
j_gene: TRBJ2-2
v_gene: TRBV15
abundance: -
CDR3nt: TGTGCCACCAGCAGAGGAGCGGGCACCGGGGAGCTGTTTTTT
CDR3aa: CATSRGAGTGELFF

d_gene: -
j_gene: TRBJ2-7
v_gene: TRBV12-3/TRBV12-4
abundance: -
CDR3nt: TGTGCCAGCAGTTTGGGCGATTCCTACGAGCAGTACTTC
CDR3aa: CASSLGDSYEQYF

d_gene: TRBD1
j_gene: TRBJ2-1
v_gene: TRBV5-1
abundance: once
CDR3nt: TGCGCCAGCAGCTTTCTGACAGGGGAAGTCTACAATGAGCAGTTCTTC
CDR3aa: CASSFLTGEVYNEQFF

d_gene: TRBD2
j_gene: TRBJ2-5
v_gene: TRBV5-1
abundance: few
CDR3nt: TGCGCCAGCAGCTTGCGGCTAGCGGGTAAAGAGACCCAGTACTTC
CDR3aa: CASSLRLAGKETQYF

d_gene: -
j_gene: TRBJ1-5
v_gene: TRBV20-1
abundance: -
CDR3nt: TGCAGTGCTAGTCCCCATAGCAATCAGCCCCAGCATTTT
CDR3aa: CSASPHSNQPQHF

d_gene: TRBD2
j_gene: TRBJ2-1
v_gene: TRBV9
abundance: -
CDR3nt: TGTGCCAGCAGCGTAGTAGGCGGGAGAGGGGACAATGAGCAGTTCTTC
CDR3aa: CASSVVGGRGDNEQFF

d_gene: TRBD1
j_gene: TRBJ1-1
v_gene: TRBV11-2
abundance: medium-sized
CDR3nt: TGTGCCAGCAGTTCCCGAGGGGGCCTGACAGCTTTCTTT
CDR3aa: CASSSRGGLTAFF

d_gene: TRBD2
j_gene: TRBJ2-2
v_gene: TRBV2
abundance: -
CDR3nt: TGTGCCAGCAGATCTAGCGGGAGGGCCACCGGGGAGCTGTTTTTT
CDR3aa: CASRSSGRATGELFF